The 20 T cell receptor beta chains below come from one sample, sequenced in a study of response to subunit inactivated influenza vaccine. TCRdb independently ran MiXCR on the RT-PCR reads; one entry per CDR3 protein. Among hundreds of thousands of distinct CDR3 sequences listed, 15% to 19% were seen once. The sequenced sample was PBMCs from blood, obtained roughly 12 days after vaccination. These receptor sequences come from a man aged 45-65 years who received an inactivated influenza vaccine.

This clonotype has only a few counts. The chain recombines TRBV5-5 with TRBJ2-5; 8 bases are a match to TRBD2. Trimming took 5 bases from V and 2 from J; bases not matched to a gene: 5. CDR1 and CDR2 from the germline V gene are SGHKS and YYEKEE (reference sequence). The CDR3 spans 14 residues. CDR3 sequence (DNA): TGTGCCAGCAGGGTCGGGGGGGCTCAAGAGACCCAGTACTTC. The encoded protein is CASRVGGAQETQYF.

This chain connects TRBV4-2 to TRBJ2-3; weak D call: TRBD2 (6 bases). This CDR3 region has 15 residues. CDR1 is LGHNA, CDR2 YNFKEQ, per germline. Deletions cut 4 bases from V and 5 bases from J, with 16 bases between. CDR3 DNA sequence: TGTGCCAGCAGCCTAAGCGCGACTAGAGAAGATACGCAGTATTTT. As protein: CASSLSATREDTQYF.

This clonotype showed up just a few times. The chain links TRBV7-9 to TRBJ2-3; D is undetermined. V was shortened by 5 bases and J by 5 bases, with 14 bases between the two germline ends. The CDR3 totals 14 residues. Germline-derived CDR1 and CDR2 are SEHNR and FQNEAQ (reference sequence). The CDR3 nucleotides are TGTGCCAGCAGCCAAGGTCCGCTAGAAGATACGCAGTATTTT. Its translation is CASSQGPLEDTQYF.

J is TRBJ2-5 and V is TRBV10-3; D may be TRBD1 (5 bases). CDR1 ENHRY and CDR2 SYGVKD come from the germline V gene. V shed 7 bases and J shed 4 bases, with 13 bases lying between them. This CDR3 region has 13 residues. The DNA of the CDR3 is TGTGCCATCAAAGGGGCAGATCGAGAGACCCAGTACTTC. Translating it yields CAIKGADRETQYF.

This clonotype was seen a handful of times. The V gene is TRBV15, the J gene TRBJ2-2; TRBD2 matches at 11 bases. CDR3 length: 16 amino acids. V gave up 2 bases and J gave up 7 bases; unmatched junction bases: 6. Germline V CDR1 and CDR2: LNHNV, YYDKDF (reference sequence). Here the CDR3 reads CATSRLAGGGSGELFF. Written as DNA, the CDR3 is TGTGCCACCAGCAGACTAGCGGGGGGAGGGAGCGGGGAGCTGTTTTTT.

This chain connects TRBV4-1 to TRBJ2-7; TRBD1 or TRBD2 may be the D gene (5 bases each). The CDR3 sequence is 13 residues long. Trimming removed 4 bases at V and 4 bases at J, with 11 bases between. Germline CDR1 and CDR2: MGHRA and YSYEKL. CDR3 DNA: TGCGCCAGCAGCCTATGGGACGGATACGAGCAGTACTTC. This codes for CASSLWDGYEQYF.

DNA for the CDR3: TGCAGTGCCCGCGACACGGTCAACCAGCCCCAGCATTTT. Encoded protein: CSARDTVNQPQHF. The J gene is TRBJ1-5, the V gene TRBV20-1; no definite D call. CDR1 is DFQATT and CDR2 is SNEGSKA in the germline V gene (reference sequence). CDR3 length: 13 residues. The V gene lost 6 bases and the J gene lost 7 bases, with 16 bases spanning the gap.

This clonotype was observed a few times. The V call is TRBV12-3 or TRBV12-4, the J call TRBJ1-6; maybe TRBD1 (6 bases). The CDR3 loop spans 14 amino acids. The germline V and J ends were trimmed by 1 base and 8 bases, with 9 bases remaining between them. The CDR3 is CASSLGGPDSPLHF. DNA of the CDR3: TGTGCCAGCAGTTTAGGGGGGCCGGATTCACCCCTCCACTTT.

This clonotype was seen only a few times. The rearrangement links TRBV12-3 or TRBV12-4 to TRBJ1-1; perhaps TRBD1 as D (6 bases). Deletions cut 0 bases from V and 6 bases from J, with 11 bases between. The CDR3 length is 14 residues. The DNA of the CDR3 is TGTGCCAGCAGTTTAGCGAGGGGGGCCGCTGAAGCTTTCTTT. Amino acid sequence: CASSLARGAAEAFF.

This clonotype was detected a few times. The gene calls are TRBV6-2 or TRBV6-3 and TRBJ2-3; 8 nucleotides align to TRBD2. This CDR3 contains 15 residues. Per germline, CDR1 MNHEY and CDR2 SVGEGT. J gave up 1 base and V 8 bases, and 8 bases lay outside the gene matches. The CDR3 sequence: CASSRGGSGTDTQYF. In nucleotides, the CDR3 is TGTGCCAGCTCCCGGGGGGGGAGTGGCACAGATACGCAGTATTTT.

This clonotype came up a few times. The J gene is TRBJ2-3, the V gene TRBV7-9; 11 positions match TRBD2. The CDR3 covers 14 residues. CDR1 and CDR2 from the germline V gene are SEHNR and FQNEAQ (reference sequence). Trimming at V came to 10 bases and at J to 4 bases, leaving 7 bases not matched to a gene. In DNA, the CDR3 is TGTGCCACCCTACTAGCGGGAGTTTCAGATACGCAGTATTTT. This sequence encodes CATLLAGVSDTQYF.

The chain links TRBV12-3 or TRBV12-4 to TRBJ2-5; 9 bases agree with TRBD1. The length of the CDR3 is 14 residues. V gave up 5 bases and J gave up 4 bases; unmatched junction bases: 5. Written as DNA, the CDR3 is TGTGCCAGCAGTGTCGGACAGGGGCGAGAGACCCAGTACTTC. Protein product: CASSVGQGRETQYF.

This clonotype was seen at least ten times. The chain couples TRBV3-1 to TRBJ2-5; D gene ambiguous. Between the trimmed V and J ends, which lost 6 bases and 4 bases, there was a span of 6 bases. Germline V gives CDR1 LGHDT, CDR2 YNNKEL (reference sequence). The CDR3 contains 11 residues. CDR3 DNA: TGTGCCAGCAGTCAACTAGAGACCCAGTACTTC. Translating it yields CASSQLETQYF.

This chain joins TRBV5-1 and TRBJ2-1; 13 bases map to TRBD2. The CDR3 is 17 amino acids. The germline gives CDR1 SGHRS, CDR2 YFSETQ. After removal of 4 bases from V and 7 bases from J, the junction contained 11 bases not matched to a gene. The CDR3, as DNA: TGCGCCAGCAGCACAGGGGGTGGGACTAGCGGGATAAATGAGCAGTTCTTC. It yields the protein CASSTGGGTSGINEQFF.

The chain carries TRBV12-5 and TRBJ2-1, with TRBD1 identical over 7 bases. CDR3 length: 17 amino acids. The germline V gene has CDR1 LGHNT and CDR2 FRNRAP. V shed 6 bases, J shed 0 bases, and the junction held 11 bases outside the gene matches. The CDR3 sequence is CASGQGVWRSSYNEQFF. The CDR3 nucleotides read TGTGCTAGTGGCCAGGGGGTGTGGAGGAGCTCCTACAATGAGCAGTTCTTC.

The chain recombines TRBV29-1 with TRBJ2-1; D unresolved. Looked up from germline, CDR1 is SQVTM and CDR2 is ANQGSEA. This CDR3 spans 14 amino acids. V shed 6 bases and J shed 4 bases, with 16 bases lying between them. The CDR3 sequence: CSVGSPIRYNEQFF. DNA of the CDR3: TGCAGCGTAGGGTCCCCCATTAGGTACAATGAGCAGTTCTTC.

This chain connects TRBV12-3 or TRBV12-4 to TRBJ2-1, with a tentative D call TRBD1 (6 bases). The V and J ends lost 4 bases and 1 base respectively, with 11 bases between them. The CDR3 has 15 amino acids. The CDR3 DNA sequence: TGTGCCAGCAGTTCCGCCGGGACATCCTACAATGAGCAGTTCTTC. Its translation is CASSSAGTSYNEQFF.

This chain joins TRBV5-1 and TRBJ2-5; D is possibly TRBD2 (5 bases). There are 14 residues in the CDR3. V gave up 4 bases and J gave up 5 bases, with 15 bases separating them. CDR1 and CDR2 from the germline V gene are SGHRS and YFSETQ. The CDR3 region is CASSPGKPGETQYF. The DNA of the CDR3 is TGCGCCAGCAGCCCAGGAAAACCGGGGGAGACCCAGTACTTC.

V and J are TRBV12-3 or TRBV12-4 and TRBJ2-1; TRBD2 is a possible D gene (5 bases). Trimming removed 7 bases from V and 6 bases from J, with 7 bases in between. The CDR3 extends over 11 amino acids. CDR3 loop: CASKSGNEQFF. The CDR3 region has the DNA TGTGCCAGCAAAAGCGGCAATGAGCAGTTCTTC.

The chain is built from TRBV10-3 and TRBJ1-1; no definite D call. Trimming took 9 bases from V and 5 from J, leaving 19 bases between them. Germline CDR1 reads ENHRY; CDR2 reads SYGVKD. CDR3 length: 14 residues. CDR3 coding DNA: TGTGCCATGGGGTCCGGCCCCTACGGGACTGAAGCTTTCTTT. Protein product: CAMGSGPYGTEAFF.